This TCR beta chain was identified in a study of long-term antiretroviral therapy in people with HIV. Findings and limits, study-wide: Despite increasing after ART, diversity remained lower than that of transplant donor controls. Comparison with controls showed narrower CDR3 length ranges in HIV repertoires.

From each donor, at least one pre-ART PBMC sample and at least two post-ART PBMC samples were obtained. Only United States sites treated participants with HIV. Note on this clone: No antigen is known for it.

Germline V lookup: CDR1 PRHDT, CDR2 FYEKMQ (reference sequence). There are 16 residues in the CDR3. V was trimmed by 3 bases and J by 2 bases, leaving 15 bases between them. Run at survey level, the immunoSEQ assay was version v3.0. Method: immunoSEQ multiplex PCR; TCRdb's copy keeps in-frame clones and lacks some. The sample holds about 30,000 clones; 95% are singletons and the top ten take about 8%. The chain carries TRBV13 and TRBJ2-3, with D possibly TRBD1 on 6 matching bases. Here the sequenced sample was unsorted PBMCs, taken 5.3 years after starting antiretroviral therapy. The source is a man aged 25 to 45 with HIV. The DNA for the CDR3 is TGTGCCAGCAGCTTCTTGGTGGGGGCCTCCACAGATACGCAGTATTTT. Amino acid sequence: CASSFLVGASTDTQYF.